The source of this T cell receptor beta chain is a study of T cells in Graves' hyperthyroidism and ophthalmopathy. Study-level findings and limits: Ophthalmopathy could be told apart from stable hyperthyroidism with a 13 V-J model. Most clonotypes expanded in thyroid above 0.001 were likewise present in blood.

From RNA transcripts, TCR beta CDR3 regions were amplified. The HTBI set primed first-round TCR CDR3 RT-PCR. TCRdb used MiXCR to reprocess the multiplex PCR reads, holding one entry per CDR3 protein. The sample has hundreds of thousands of distinct CDR3 sequences, approximately 40% seen once. V gave up 5 bases and J gave up 2 bases; unmatched junction bases: 8. This CDR3 is 15 amino acids long. The germline CDR1 and CDR2 sequences are SEHNR and FQNEAQ (reference sequence). Graves' hyperthyroidism without ophthalmopathy progression within 18 months was termed stable. Uncontrolled infections, other autoimmune diseases, pregnancy or lactation led to exclusion of patients. A note on this clonotype: Its cognate antigen is unknown. Given a much more abundant clone one base away, this may be a read error. The conserved phenylalanine or tryptophan is not found at the CDR3 terminus, so this likely reflects a read error.

The chain has TRBV7-9 and TRBJ1-1; TRBD1 matches at 7 bases. Input material: blood. The TCR originated in a man aged 18 to 29 with Graves' hyperthyroidism. The CDR3 reads CASSPLDRANTEAFS. CDR3 nucleotide sequence: TGTGCCAGCAGCCCACTCGACAGGGCTAACACTGAAGCTTTCTCT.